The 9 T cell receptor beta chains below all came from one sample that was sequenced in a study of cytomegalovirus exposure and HLA in healthy donors. Primers for the PCR totalled 60 Vbeta and 13 Jbeta. Here immunoSEQ multiplex PCR was the method, and the copy in TCRdb shows in-frame clones only, minus some. The profile covers roughly 200,000 clones, with about four fifths appearing a single time and about 3% taken by the ten largest. The sample taken for sequencing was PBMCs. The receptor source for this set is a female donor in good health and CMV-seronegative.

This clone was found a few times. This chain uses TRBV2 with TRBJ1-2; D might be TRBD1 (6 bases). V lost 8 bases, J lost 4 bases, and 23 bases lay in between. The CDR3 runs 16 residues. The germline V gene has CDR1 SNHLY and CDR2 FYNNEI. The CDR3 DNA follows: TGTGCCAGCTCTTACGGGCCTATCAGGGGTGCCTATGGCTACACCTTC. Amino acid sequence: CASSYGPIRGAYGYTF.

This clone was found once. The rearrangement links TRBV28 to TRBJ2-1, with 10 bases lining up with TRBD2. Trimming at V came to 5 bases and at J to 7 bases, leaving 11 bases not matched to a gene. This CDR3 has 16 residues. Germline lookup yields CDR1 MDHEN and CDR2 SYDVKM. The CDR3 reads CASSPRLGLASNEQFF. The CDR3, as DNA: TGTGCCAGCAGTCCCCGGCTGGGACTAGCGTCGAATGAGCAGTTCTTC.

The chain has TRBV9 and TRBJ2-1; 8 positions agree with TRBD1. Trimming at V came to 0 bases and at J to 3 bases, leaving 5 bases not matched to a gene. Germline V gives CDR1 SGDLS, CDR2 YYNGEE. The CDR3 loop spans 16 amino acids. The CDR3 nucleotides read TGTGCCAGCAGCGTAGATAAGGGGACAGGCTACAATGAGCAGTTCTTC. Amino acids: CASSVDKGTGYNEQFF.

The V call is TRBV6-5, the J call TRBJ1-1; no definite D call. The germline gives CDR1 MNHEY, CDR2 SVGAGI. Trimming stripped 0 bases from V and 1 base from J, with 6 bases between. The CDR3 is 14 amino acids. CDR3 sequence (DNA): TGTGCCAGCAGTTACTCTTGGCCGAACACTGAAGCTTTCTTT. Protein: CASSYSWPNTEAFF.

This clone was found once. V usage is TRBV2 and J usage is TRBJ2-3, with TRBD2 as a possible D gene (7 bases). CDR1 is SNHLY and CDR2 is FYNNEI in the germline V gene. The V and J ends lost 6 bases and 8 bases respectively, with 24 bases between them. The CDR3 has 16 amino acids. CDR3 sequence (DNA): TGTGCCAGCAGACCTGAGGGGGAGGGGACCTTAATTACGCAGTATTTT. Its translation is CASRPEGEGTLITQYF.

This clone came up a few times. The CDR3 DNA reads TGTGCCAGCAGCTCGCCTAGGACAGGGTTCGAGTATGGCTACACCTTC. As protein: CASSSPRTGFEYGYTF. V usage is TRBV5-6 and J usage is TRBJ1-2, with TRBD1 matching 8 bases. V was clipped by 3 bases and J by 5 bases; unmatched bases: 12. The V gene's germline CDR1 is SGHDT and CDR2 YYEEEE. The CDR3 sequence is 16 residues long.

The rearrangement joins TRBV27 to TRBJ2-1; 11 bases align to TRBD1. The CDR3 consists of 16 residues. The germline V gene has CDR1 MNHEY and CDR2 SMNVEV (reference sequence). Trimming removed 7 bases from V and 8 bases from J; junction bases left unmatched: 13. The CDR3 loop is CASTRNSGQGVHEQFF. In nucleotides, the CDR3 is TGTGCCAGCACCCGGAATTCGGGACAGGGGGTCCATGAGCAGTTCTTC.

J is TRBJ2-1 and V is TRBV9; 8 bases map to TRBD1. V lost 0 bases and J lost 3; bases outside the gene matches: 5. CDR1 and CDR2 from the germline V gene are SGDLS and YYNGEE. This CDR3 spans 16 amino acids. CDR3 in DNA: TGTGCCAGCAGCGTAGGGAACAGGGGGATCTACAATGAGCAGTTCTTC. This sequence encodes CASSVGNRGIYNEQFF. Drawing the rest from reference TRBV9 and TRBJ2-1, the complete variable domain is DSGVTQTPKHLITATGQRVTLRCSPRSGDLSVYWYQQSLDQGLQFLIQYYNGEERAKGNILERFSAQQFPDLHSELNLSSLELGDSALYFCASSVGNRGIYNEQFFGPGTRLTVL.

The chain is built from TRBV19 and TRBJ2-3; 11 nucleotides align to TRBD1. With V trimmed by 2 bases and J by 7 bases, 5 bases remained unmatched. The germline V gene encodes CDR1 LNHDA and CDR2 SQIVND (reference sequence). The CDR3 has 15 amino acids. CDR3 in amino acids: CASSITGTGGNTQYF. As DNA, the CDR3 is TGTGCCAGTAGTATAACGGGGACAGGGGGGAATACGCAGTATTTT.